This T cell receptor (beta chain) derives from a study of beta chain features in type 1 diabetes listed by TCRdb under 2018. Notes on the research overall: Mean age, gender distribution, total cell number and subset yield did not differ between patients and healthy donors. A total of about 100,000,000 sorted cells were examined across all samples, and RNA yield correlated strongly with the number of cells per subset. The study compared the TCRB repertoires of sorted circulating CD4+ T cell subsets in recently diagnosed type 1 diabetes patients with those in matched healthy donors. Naive and central memory subsets were obtained from all 30 or so donors, but regulatory and stem cell-like memory subsets were isolated from only 8 patients and roughly 8 healthy donors.

Study-level results and caveats: At VDJ recombination sites, type 1 diabetes patients had fewer insertions and more deleted nucleotides, which implies abnormalities in thymic rearrangement. Only small numbers of individuals were included in the HLA sub-analyses, which left unresolved whether HLA type had any influence on TCRB rearrangement. A moderate but significant shortening of TCRB CDR3 length was observed in type 1 diabetes patients in all four CD4+ subsets. Naive, central memory and regulatory TCRB repertoires appeared to be more alike among patients than among healthy donors. Because cDNA rather than genomic DNA was sequenced, highly expressing activated cells could have been over-represented, although no difference in activation and CD3 levels was found between groups. Shorter templates might have been favored by PCR, but patient and control samples were amplified and corrected together, so both groups would have been affected equally by any skew.

About this clone itself: The clone's antigen remains unknown. Within one base of it there is no much larger clone, and no base qualities were kept.

The entire amount of isolated RNA was reverse transcribed using the High Capacity cDNA Reverse Transcription Kit, so the sequenced TCRB transcripts were expressed ones. Deep immunoSEQ sequencing was applied to naive, central memory and regulatory T cell samples, giving an average of approximately 4 million total reads per sample. After sorted cells were lysed in RLT buffer, RNA was extracted with DNase-treated RNeasy Micro or Mini kits, with the choice depending on cell number. Each cell subset was processed separately to prevent cross-contamination, with patient and healthy donor samples processed together. TCRB sequences were amplified from cDNA with the immunoSEQ multiplex PCR, producing 87-bp fragments spanning the CDR3 region. Amplicons were sequenced on the Illumina HiSeq platform. Per the source publication's procedure: PCR bias was corrected computationally using synthetic template baselines, and reads within Hamming distance 2 were collapsed, with unmergeable singletons discarded. Reads were aligned to IMGT to assign V, D and J genes, CDR3 length, and insertions or deletions at six rearrangement sites. Clonotype counts were normalized to sorted cell number within each subset before computing true diversity and Gini coefficients with the tcR R package. Repertoire sharing was quantified using the overlap coefficient calculated on TCRB nucleotide sequences. TCRdb re-hosts the immuneACCESS table, in-frame sequences only. Its copies lack some clones; in the studies checked, an unresolved V gene accounts for under half of them, and the cause for the rest is not known. That table furnishes V, J and clone size, whereas the DNA furnished D and trimming. Counted in this sample were 120,000 to 150,000 clones; 40% to 55% of them appeared once. Of the sample, around 0.39% is held by the ten largest clones.

Each donor gave one peripheral blood draw, approximately 120 mL on average, collected into heparinised tubes. A BD FACSAria II and a panel including CD45RO, CCR7, CD25, CD127, CD95 and CD27 were used to sort naive, central memory, regulatory and stem cell-like memory CD4+ T cells. Every sorted population had a purity above 95%. PBMCs were isolated immediately by Lymphoprep density gradient centrifugation and stained directly without culture. So that batch effects would be minimized, each experiment stained and sorted samples in pairs, pairing one healthy donor with one patient. For CDR1 and CDR2, the germline V gene lists SGHTA and FQGNSA. The V and J ends are trimmed by 3 bases and 8 bases, leaving 10 bases between them. The CDR3 runs 12 amino acids, cysteine and phenylalanine included. CDR3 DNA only is kept here, 36 bases in frame from base 1.

Sequencing input: Tregs from blood. The cell subset or site tag for this specimen amounts to: regulatory CD4+ T cells. The origin of this receptor is a man aged 18 to 35 in good health. Recombination joined TRBV7-2 with TRBJ1-1; perhaps TRBD1 is the D gene, with 5 bases matching. This receptor has the CDR3 CASSLTVGEAFF. Here is the DNA: TGTGCCAGCAGCTTGACAGTCGGGGAAGCTTTCTTT. Outside the CDR3, residues come from the reference TRBV7-2 and TRBJ1-1 proteins, so the full variable domain is: GAGVSQSPSNKVTEKGKDVELRCDPISGHTALYWYRQSLGQGLEFLIYFQGNSAPDKSGLPSDRFSAERTGGSVSTLTIQRTQQEDSAVYLCASSLTVGEAFFGQGTRLTVV.